These T cell receptor beta chains were read from a single sample in a study of blood T cell repertoires in COVID-19. Sequencing used immunoSEQ multiplex PCR; TCRdb keeps in-frame clones, though not all of them. The table shows roughly 230,000 clones, with around four fifths occurring only once. The sample consisted of peripheral blood. These receptors were obtained from a man aged 50-59 years with acute or convalescent COVID-19. The CDR3 runs from the conserved cysteine through the conserved F or W. The D gene is left open where the match is weak. A row's size may be missing; if present it is once, few, many or a size class.

d_call j_call clone_size v_call cdr3_aa cdr3_nt
- TRBJ1-5 - TRBV30 CAWSRQGSQPQHF TGTGCCTGGAGTCGGCAGGGTTCTCAGCCCCAGCATTTT
- TRBJ2-3 - TRBV15 CATSRYTDTQYF TGTGCCACCAGCAGATACACAGATACGCAGTATTTT
- TRBJ1-1 once TRBV5-1 CASSSGTMNTEAFF TGCGCCAGCAGCTCCGGGACAATGAACACTGAAGCTTTCTTT
- TRBJ1-3 once TRBV5-1 CASSGGVSSGNTIYF TGCGCCAGCAGCGGCGGGGTTTCCTCTGGAAACACCATATATTTT
- TRBJ2-5 - TRBV18 CASSPQMEAGRETQYF TGTGCCAGCTCACCCCAAATGGAGGCAGGACGAGAGACCCAGTACTTC
- TRBJ1-2 - TRBV5-1 CASSLGATWNYGYTF TGCGCCAGCAGCTTGGGGGCTACATGGAACTATGGCTACACCTTC
- TRBJ2-2 - TRBV19 CASSIAWAGLSNTGELFF TGTGCCAGTAGTATAGCCTGGGCCGGACTCTCGAACACCGGGGAGCTGTTTTTT
TRBD1 TRBJ1-4 - TRBV7-9 CASSLAGTGYEKLFF TGTGCCAGCAGCTTAGCCGGGACAGGATATGAAAAACTGTTTTTT
TRBD2 TRBJ2-7 - TRBV27 CASRGLALDYEQYF TGTGCCAGCAGGGGACTAGCGTTAGACTACGAGCAGTACTTC
TRBD1 TRBJ1-5 - TRBV6-6 CASSYVVVGGDQPQHF TGTGCCAGCAGTTACGTTGTCGTAGGGGGCGATCAGCCCCAGCATTTT
TRBD1 TRBJ1-6 - TRBV6-5 CASSYWTGGSPLHF TGTGCCAGCAGTTACTGGACAGGGGGTTCACCCCTCCACTTT
- TRBJ2-5 - TRBV10-1 CASSEFQDQETQYF TGCGCCAGCAGTGAGTTTCAGGATCAAGAGACCCAGTACTTC
- TRBJ1-2 - TRBV5-1 CASSFDSNYGYTF TGCGCCAGCAGCTTTGACAGCAACTATGGCTACACCTTC
- TRBJ1-5 once TRBV7-8 CASSLVDQPQHF TGTGCCAGCAGCTTAGTAGATCAGCCCCAGCATTTT
- TRBJ2-7 - TRBV7-9 CASSTGHLGYEQYF TGTGCCAGCAGCACGGGACACCTGGGTTACGAGCAGTACTTC
TRBD2 TRBJ2-5 - TRBV10-3 CAIRDYSVGEETQYF TGTGCCATCCGGGACTATAGCGTCGGGGAAGAGACCCAGTACTTC
- TRBJ2-3 - TRBV11-3 CASSLEYNTDTQYF TGTGCCAGCAGCTTAGAGTACAACACAGATACGCAGTATTTT
- TRBJ2-2 - TRBV6-5 CATRRNTGELFF TGTGCCACGAGGAGGAACACCGGGGAGCTGTTTTTT
TRBD1 TRBJ1-6 once TRBV6-5 CASRQGASPLHF TGTGCCAGCAGACAGGGGGCCTCACCCCTCCACTTT
- TRBJ2-5 - TRBV4-1 CASSYSRVGAQTQYF TGCGCCAGCAGCTACTCTCGAGTGGGGGCACAGACCCAGTACTTC
- TRBJ2-1 - TRBV28 CASSKYSWGRHEQFF TGTGCCAGCAGCAAATACAGCTGGGGGCGACATGAGCAGTTCTTC
TRBD2 TRBJ2-5 - TRBV11-1 CASSLARLAPYQETQYF TGTGCCAGCAGCTTAGCGCGACTAGCACCCTACCAAGAGACCCAGTACTTC
TRBD1 TRBJ1-6 few TRBV19 CASSISGTADPLHF TGTGCCAGTAGTATATCCGGGACAGCCGATCCCCTCCACTTT
TRBD2 TRBJ2-1 - TRBV5-1 CASSLVGGPDEQFF TGCGCCAGCAGCTTGGTGGGAGGGCCCGATGAGCAGTTCTTC
- TRBJ1-1 - TRBV12-3/TRBV12-4 CASSIDRNTEAFF TGTGCCAGCAGTATTGACAGGAACACTGAAGCTTTCTTT
- TRBJ1-4 - TRBV24-1 CATSPGGLGEKLFF TGTGCCACCAGTCCGGGAGGGCTTGGTGAAAAACTGTTTTTT
- TRBJ2-4 - TRBV4-2 CASSQDRNIQYF TGTGCCAGCAGCCAAGACAGAAACATTCAGTACTTC
TRBD1 TRBJ2-2 - TRBV3-1/TRBV3-2 CASSHSVGGQGSTGELFF TGTGCCAGCAGCCACTCTGTTGGGGGACAGGGTTCGACCGGGGAGCTGTTTTTT
TRBD1 TRBJ1-2 - TRBV5-6 CASSLDRGAGLGYTF TGTGCCAGCAGCTTGGACAGGGGTGCGGGCCTTGGCTACACCTTC
- TRBJ1-3 - TRBV28 CASRTAGNTIYF TGTGCCAGCCGGACAGCAGGAAACACCATATATTTT
- TRBJ2-1 few TRBV19 CASSPGRGSSYNEQFF TGTGCCAGTAGCCCGGGGAGAGGTTCGTCCTACAATGAGCAGTTCTTC
- TRBJ2-7 - TRBV2 CASSLQAKDSQEQYF TGTGCCAGCAGTTTACAAGCTAAGGACTCGCAGGAGCAGTACTTC
- TRBJ1-2 - TRBV19 CASSIVTYGGKSGYTF TGTGCCAGTAGTATAGTGACCTACGGGGGAAAAAGTGGCTACACCTTC
- TRBJ2-7 - TRBV19 CASSTPDRPYEQYF TGTGCCAGTAGTACTCCCGACAGACCCTACGAGCAGTACTTC
TRBD2 TRBJ2-1 once TRBV14 CASSHKAGGSYNEQFF TGTGCCAGCAGCCACAAAGCGGGAGGCTCCTACAATGAGCAGTTCTTC
- TRBJ1-1 few TRBV19 CASSSFRGAHTEAFF TGTGCCAGTAGCTCCTTTCGGGGGGCCCACACTGAAGCTTTCTTT
- TRBJ1-2 - TRBV9 CASSVATSYGYTF TGTGCCAGCAGCGTTGCCACATCCTATGGCTACACCTTC
- TRBJ1-3 few TRBV12-3/TRBV12-4 CASSLHSGNTIYF TGTGCCAGCAGTTTACATTCTGGAAACACCATATATTTT
TRBD1 TRBJ1-1 - TRBV11-3 CASSLGDRVAEAFF TGTGCCAGCAGCTTAGGCGACAGGGTGGCTGAAGCTTTCTTT
- TRBJ2-7 once TRBV4-1 CASSQGGETYEQYF TGCGCCAGCAGCCAAGGCGGAGAGACCTACGAGCAGTACTTC
- TRBJ2-4 - TRBV7-2 CASSLDRSLNIQYF TGTGCCAGCAGCTTAGACAGGTCGTTGAACATTCAGTACTTC
TRBD2 TRBJ2-1 - TRBV10-3 CAISDLPTSGGYNEQFF TGTGCCATCAGTGACCTCCCTACTAGCGGGGGTTACAATGAGCAGTTCTTC
TRBD2 TRBJ2-5 - TRBV2 CASPAGLAGQETQYF TGTGCCAGCCCCGCCGGACTAGCGGGCCAAGAGACCCAGTACTTC
- TRBJ1-5 - TRBV10-3 CAISPGAGGNQPQHF TGTGCCATCAGTCCAGGGGCGGGCGGCAATCAGCCCCAGCATTTT
- TRBJ2-7 many TRBV7-9 CASSFPGPYEQYF TGTGCCAGCAGCTTTCCAGGCCCCTACGAGCAGTACTTC